One sample yielded the 7 T cell receptor beta chains listed below, sequenced in a study of blood T cells in healthy people across ages. A J-beta primer mix and a sample-barcoded 5' primer were used in a second PCR of about 6 to 12 cycles. TCRdb ran MiXCR on the 5' RACE reads and lists one entry per CDR3 protein. The sample comprises some 900,000 distinct CDR3 sequences, more than 25% of which are singletons, and 17% rests with the top ten. The sample taken for sequencing was blood. The origin of the receptors is a woman over 75 in good health.

This clonotype has at least ten counts. The CDR3 reads CSGTGSTNYGYTF. CDR3 in DNA: TGCAGTGGCACGGGGTCCACAAACTATGGCTACACCTTC. The rearrangement uses TRBV20-1 and TRBJ1-2; D gene ambiguous. Germline V gene data show CDR1 as DFQATT and CDR2 as SNEGSKA (reference sequence). Trimming pared 7 bases from V and 2 bases from J, leaving 14 bases between. CDR3 length: 13 residues.

J is TRBJ2-3 and V is TRBV27; the match to TRBD2 covers 8 bases. CDR1 is MNHEY and CDR2 is SMNVEV in the germline V gene (reference sequence). This CDR3 is 18 amino acids long. J gave up 6 bases and V 2 bases, and 16 bases lay outside the gene matches. The CDR3 spells CASSLLAGFDTPRDTQYF. CDR3 bases: TGTGCCAGCAGTTTACTAGCGGGCTTCGATACCCCCCGGGATACGCAGTATTTT.

In the case of this clonotype: A much larger clone sits a single nucleotide away, making a read error possible. This chain joins TRBV25-1 and TRBJ2-1; D call uncertain. The CDR3 loop spans 14 amino acids. Germline loops: CDR1 MGHDK, CDR2 SYGVNS. The CDR3 DNA is TGTGCCAGCAGTGAGGGCAGATTCTACAATGAGCGGTTCTTC. This translates into CASSEGRFYNERFF.

In its sample, this clonotype was seen a few times. Possible read error: a much larger clone is one base away. V usage is TRBV20-1 and J usage is TRBJ2-7; D perhaps matches TRBD2 (5 bases). Germline CDR1 is DFQATT and CDR2 is SNEGSKA (reference sequence). Trimming took off 0 bases at V and 10 bases at J, with 16 bases between the two ends. CDR3 length equals 13 residues. The DNA for the CDR3 is TGCAGTGCTAGAGATTATGGGAGAGAGGCCCAGTACTTC. The encoded protein is CSARDYGREAQYF.

The V and J genes are TRBV20-1 and TRBJ1-5, with D perhaps matching TRBD1 (6 bases). Germline lookup yields CDR1 DFQATT and CDR2 SNEGSKA (reference sequence). Trimming left V 5 bases short and J 5 bases short, with 16 bases between. The CDR3 runs 14 residues. The CDR3 DNA reads as TGCAGTGCTGAAGGAAGGAGGGGGGATCAGCCCCAGCATTTT. As protein: CSAEGRRGDQPQHF.

There are a few counts of this clonotype. J is TRBJ2-3 and V is TRBV5-1, with D uncertain. Germline assignment: CDR1 SGHRS and CDR2 YFSETQ. V gave up 1 base and J gave up 1 base, with 7 bases separating them. The CDR3 length is 14 residues. CDR3 protein: CASSLNQRTDTQYF. For the CDR3, the DNA is TGCGCCAGCAGCTTGAACCAGCGCACAGATACGCAGTATTTT.

This clonotype was observed a handful of times. The J gene is TRBJ1-5, the V gene TRBV20-1; D perhaps matches TRBD1 (5 bases). Per germline, CDR1 DFQATT and CDR2 SNEGSKA (reference sequence). The CDR3 extends over 17 amino acids. The V and J ends lost 3 bases and 5 bases respectively, with 23 bases between them. CDR3 sequence: CSASEGSGRVYDQPQHF. CDR3 in DNA: TGCAGTGCTAGCGAGGGGTCCGGCCGGGTATATGATCAGCCCCAGCATTTT.